A selection of T cell receptor beta chains follows, all from one sample in a study of cytomegalovirus exposure and HLA in healthy donors. Here immunoSEQ multiplex PCR was the method, and the copy in TCRdb shows in-frame clones only, minus some. This table holds some 130,000 clones, more than 80% found once. The sample taken for sequencing was PBMCs. The receptors here all came from a woman between 25 and 40 years old in good health and CMV-seropositive. CDR3s include the opening cysteine and the closing phenylalanine or tryptophan. D genes are given only for firm matches. Clone size is shown for a subset of rows, as once, few, many or a class of expanded clone.

D gene,J gene,CDR3 length,V gene,clone size,CDR3 DNA,CDR3 protein
NA,TRBJ2-1,12,TRBV2,NA,TGTGCCAGCAGTCCAGGGTACAATGAGCAGTTCTTC,CASSPGYNEQFF
NA,TRBJ2-7,13,TRBV14,NA,TGTGCCAGCAGCCAGGTGGTCAGCGACGAGCAGTACTTC,CASSQVVSDEQYF
NA,TRBJ2-7,16,TRBV10-3,NA,TGTGCCATCAGCCAATCACAGGGCCCTACAACCTACGAGCAGTACTTC,CAISQSQGPTTYEQYF
NA,TRBJ2-2,16,TRBV2,NA,TGTGCCAGCAGCGCCTTCGAGCTTACGAACACCGGGGAGCTGTTTTTT,CASSAFELTNTGELFF
NA,TRBJ1-1,13,TRBV18,NA,TGTGCCAGCTCACCAAGGGGTGAGACTGAAGCTTTCTTT,CASSPRGETEAFF
NA,TRBJ1-5,14,TRBV6-1,NA,TGTGCCAGCAGTGACGCAGGGCTCAATCAGCCCCAGCATTTT,CASSDAGLNQPQHF
NA,TRBJ1-1,14,TRBV18,NA,TGTGCCAGCTCATCAACACGAGGGAACACTGAAGCTTTCTTT,CASSSTRGNTEAFF
TRBD1,TRBJ1-2,15,TRBV28,NA,TGTGCCAGCAGTTTAGGGGGACAGGTTAACTATGGCTACACCTTC,CASSLGGQVNYGYTF
NA,TRBJ1-4,14,TRBV2,NA,TGTGCCAGCACTGATAGGACTTATAATGAAAAACTGTTTTTT,CASTDRTYNEKLFF
TRBD2,TRBJ2-7,15,TRBV6-6,NA,TGTGCCAGCAGTGACCTAGCGGGAGGGACCTACGAGCAGTACTTC,CASSDLAGGTYEQYF
NA,TRBJ1-1,15,TRBV7-9,NA,TGTGCCAGCACCGCACCGAGGGAGGGCCACACTGAAGCTTTCTTT,CASTAPREGHTEAFF
TRBD1,TRBJ2-1,15,TRBV5-1,few,TGCGCCAGCAGCTCGGGACAGGGTTCCTACAATGAGCAGTTCTTC,CASSSGQGSYNEQFF
NA,TRBJ2-7,12,TRBV6-5,NA,TGTGCCAGCACAGGTAGCTCCTACGAGCAGTACTTC,CASTGSSYEQYF
TRBD2,TRBJ2-5,16,TRBV5-1,few,TGCGCCAGCAGCCTGGGACTAGCGGGGGGCGGAGAGACCCAGTACTTC,CASSLGLAGGGETQYF
NA,TRBJ2-7,12,TRBV5-4,NA,TGTGCCAGCAGCTTTTCGGGCTACGAGCAGTACTTC,CASSFSGYEQYF
TRBD2,TRBJ2-7,13,TRBV5-4,NA,TGTGCCAGCAACACCGGGACTAGCGGCGAGCAGTACTTC,CASNTGTSGEQYF
NA,TRBJ2-1,12,TRBV30,NA,TGTGCCTGGAGTGTAAAGGGGGATGAGCAGTTCTTC,CAWSVKGDEQFF
NA,TRBJ1-2,13,TRBV14,NA,TGTGCCAGCAGCCAAGGTGTCTCCTATGGCTACACCTTC,CASSQGVSYGYTF
TRBD1,TRBJ2-2,14,TRBV6-5,NA,TGTGCCAGCGTAGGGACAGGGATCACCGGGGAGCTGTTTTTT,CASVGTGITGELFF
NA,TRBJ1-2,14,TRBV29-1,NA,TGCAGCGTTGAAGAATCCAGGACAGAGTCCGGCTACACCTTC,CSVEESRTESGYTF
NA,TRBJ1-5,13,TRBV6-1,NA,TGTGCCAGCAGTGAAACGGCGGGCCAGCCCCAGCATTTT,CASSETAGQPQHF
NA,TRBJ1-2,10,TRBV19,NA,TGTGCCAGTAGATCCGATGGCTACACCTTC,CASRSDGYTF
NA,TRBJ1-2,11,TRBV9,NA,TGTGCCAGCAGCGGACAGTATGGCTACACCTTC,CASSGQYGYTF
NA,TRBJ1-4,11,TRBV6-1,NA,TGTGCCGTTCTGGGGGGGGGAAAACTGTTTTTT,CAVLGGGKLFF
TRBD2,TRBJ2-7,14,TRBV6-1,NA,TGTGCCAGCAGCCCCGGGACTAGAATCTACGAGCAGTACTTC,CASSPGTRIYEQYF